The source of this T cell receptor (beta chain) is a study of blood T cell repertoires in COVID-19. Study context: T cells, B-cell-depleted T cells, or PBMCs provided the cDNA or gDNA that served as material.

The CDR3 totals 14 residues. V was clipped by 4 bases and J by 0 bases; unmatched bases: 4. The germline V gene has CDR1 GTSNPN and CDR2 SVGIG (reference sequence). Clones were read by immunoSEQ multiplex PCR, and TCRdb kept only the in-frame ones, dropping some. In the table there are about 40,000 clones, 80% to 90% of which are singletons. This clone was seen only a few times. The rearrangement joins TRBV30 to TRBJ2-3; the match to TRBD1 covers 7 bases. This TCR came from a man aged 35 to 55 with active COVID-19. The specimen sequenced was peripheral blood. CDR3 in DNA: TGTGCCTGGAACCGGGACAGAAGCACAGATACGCAGTATTTT. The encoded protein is CAWNRDRSTDTQYF.